This TCR beta chain was found in a study of response to subunit inactivated influenza vaccine (dated by TCRdb to about 2018). General notes on the study: Deep quantitative profiling of the T cell receptor repertoire was used in the study to follow responses to a trivalent subunit inactivated influenza vaccine.

Overall study outcomes, separate from this receptor: The authors proposed that each seasonal influenza vaccination may bring in only a limited number of new T cells.

The method behind the library was RT-PCR. TCRdb lists the instrument as Illumina HiSeq 2500. In-frame beta chains were kept once TCRdb had trimmed the public reads at Q25 with fastp and called clones with MiXCR. Every CDR3 protein is listed once, alongside the most common genes and DNA of its rows. Here the sample has about 620,000 distinct CDR3 sequences; about 12% occur a single time. The leading ten clones occupy 10% to 13% of the sample. The germline V gene specifies SGHTA as CDR1 and FQGNSA as CDR2. V and J lose 5 bases and 4 bases, and a span of 17 bases separates them. The CDR3 has 15 amino acids, counting the end cysteine and phenylalanine. The sequence is cut down to CDR3 DNA, 45 bases in frame from base 1. This clonotype was seen only a few times. Its antigen is still unknown. The record has no base qualities; no much larger clone is one base away.

The V and J segments used are TRBV7-2 and TRBJ1-1, and perhaps TRBD1 as D gene, on 6 matching bases. Sequencing used PBMCs from blood, obtained on the day of vaccination. This TCR was recovered from a man aged 45-60 years who received an inactivated influenza vaccine. Donor details come from another sample of the same person, matched by shared clones. The CDR3 region has the sequence CASSADGGTGTEAFF. The sequence in DNA is TGTGCCAGCAGCGCAGACGGGGGCACAGGCACTGAAGCTTTCTTT.